The 17 T cell receptor beta chains below come from one sample, sequenced in a study of T cell changes during pregnancy in multiple sclerosis. Clones were read by immunoSEQ multiplex PCR, and TCRdb kept only the in-frame ones, dropping some. Among some 29,000 clones listed, 75% to 95% were seen once. This sample comprised CD8+ T cells from peripheral blood mononuclear cells, obtained before pregnancy. These TCRs come from a female donor with multiple sclerosis, enrolled in a pregnancy study.

V and J are TRBV29-1 and TRBJ2-5, with 14 bases that match TRBD2. Looked up from germline, CDR1 is SQVTM and CDR2 is ANQGSEA. The CDR3 has 15 amino acids. The trim removed 6 bases at V and 5 bases at J, leaving 8 bases unmatched. CDR3 coding DNA: TGCAGCGTCGCGGGACTAGCGGGAGTGGAGGAGACCCAGTACTTC. Translation gives CSVAGLAGVEETQYF.

This rearrangement joins TRBV4-1 to TRBJ1-1, with a tentative D call TRBD1 (6 bases). Germline-derived CDR1 and CDR2 are MGHRA and YSYEKL. This CDR3 is built from 15 residues. Trimming pared 0 bases from V and 4 bases from J, leaving 12 bases between. The CDR3 here is CASSQESRGGTEAFF. In nucleotides, the CDR3 is TGCGCCAGCAGCCAAGAGTCAAGGGGGGGCACTGAAGCTTTCTTT.

The J gene is TRBJ2-7, the V gene TRBV6-5; 13 nucleotides agree with TRBD2. Germline CDR1 is MNHEY and CDR2 is SVGAGI. The V and J ends lost 2 bases and 0 bases, in that order; junction bases with no gene match: 1. The CDR3 is 16 residues long. CDR3 in DNA: TGTGCCAGCAGTTACGGGACTAGCGGGACCTCCTACGAGCAGTACTTC. Translated, it gives CASSYGTSGTSYEQYF.

The J gene is TRBJ1-5, the V gene TRBV7-6, with D possibly TRBD1 on 6 matching bases. There are 17 residues in the CDR3. Germline V gene data show CDR1 as SGHVS and CDR2 as FNYEAQ. Trimming took 6 bases from V and 3 from J, leaving 21 bases between them. The CDR3 here is CASRDTQGVRNNQPQHF. The CDR3 bases are TGTGCCAGCAGAGATACACAGGGAGTGCGGAACAATCAGCCCCAGCATTTT. The whole variable domain, filled in from reference TRBV7-6 and TRBJ1-5, reads GAGVSQSPRYKVTKRGQDVALRCDPISGHVSLYWYRQALGQGPEFLTYFNYEAQQDKSGLPNDRFSAERPEGSISTLTIQRTEQRDSAMYRCASRDTQGVRNNQPQHFGDGTRLSIL.

CDR3 nucleotide sequence: TGTGCCAGCAGCTTGTGGGACAACCTACTCGAGCAGTACTTC. It specifies CASSLWDNLLEQYF. V usage is TRBV5-4 and J usage is TRBJ2-7; tentative D call: TRBD1 (6 bases). Trimming removed 1 base at V and 6 bases at J, with 14 bases between. The CDR3 extends over 14 amino acids. The germline CDR1 and CDR2 sequences are SGHNT and YYREEE (reference sequence). Full variable domain (rest looked up from reference TRBV5-4 and TRBJ2-7): ETGVTQSPTHLIKTRGQQVTLRCSSQSGHNTVSWYQQALGQGPQFIFQYYREEENGRGNFPPRFSGLQFPNYSSELNVNALELDDSALYLCASSLWDNLLEQYFGPGTRLTVT.

V is TRBV27 and J is TRBJ2-5; the match to TRBD1 covers 7 bases. The J call may be incorrect, as the DNA end agrees better with TRBJ2-7. This CDR3 has 13 amino acids. Germline V lookup: CDR1 MNHEY, CDR2 SMNVEV (reference sequence). CDR3 DNA: TGTGCCAGCAGTTTAGGGACAGTTGCCGAGCAGTACTTC. It yields the protein CASSLGTVAEQYF.

V and J are TRBV4-1 and TRBJ2-7; 8 nucleotides agree with TRBD2. The CDR3 is 16 amino acids. Germline V gene sequence: CDR1 MGHRA, CDR2 YSYEKL. The ends lost 11 bases at V and 6 bases at J; junction bases unmatched: 21. The CDR3 reads CASERPERETALEQYF. The CDR3 nucleotides read TGCGCCTCAGAAAGACCGGAGCGGGAGACGGCGCTCGAGCAGTACTTC.

There are a few counts of this clone. V is TRBV6-5 and J is TRBJ2-3; the D gene is possibly TRBD1 (6 bases). The ends were cut back, 7 bases at V and 4 bases at J, with 9 bases in the middle. The length of the CDR3 is 12 residues. The germline gives CDR1 MNHEY, CDR2 SVGAGI. CDR3 in amino acids: CASIKGADTQYF. CDR3 bases: TGTGCCAGCATCAAGGGGGCAGATACGCAGTATTTT.

This clone was seen a handful of times. The V call is TRBV19, the J call TRBJ2-1; D is undetermined. Germline CDR1 and CDR2: LNHDA and SQIVND (reference sequence). CDR3 length: 16 residues. V was pared by 5 bases and J by 1 base, with 15 bases between. The CDR3 coding sequence is TGTGCCAGTAGTCCCGACCCCGACGGGTCCTACAATGAGCAGTTCTTC. Amino acids: CASSPDPDGSYNEQFF.

The table lists this clone with a few counts. The J gene is TRBJ1-2, the V gene TRBV30, with 9 nucleotides matching TRBD1. Germline CDR1 is GTSNPN and CDR2 is SVGIG (reference sequence). This CDR3 contains 13 residues. The trim removed 2 bases at V and 5 bases at J, leaving 3 bases unmatched. CDR3 loop: CAWSTGTGYGYTF. The CDR3 DNA is TGTGCCTGGAGTACCGGGACAGGGTATGGCTACACCTTC.

The chain employs TRBV5-1 and TRBJ2-7, with TRBD2 as a possible D gene (7 bases). Per the germline V gene, CDR1 is SGHRS and CDR2 is YFSETQ. This CDR3 is 14 amino acids long. The germline V and J ends were trimmed by 1 base and 3 bases, with 11 bases remaining between them. The CDR3, as DNA: TGCGCCAGCAGCTTGTCGGGGGGCCTCTACGAGCAGTACTTC. Translation gives CASSLSGGLYEQYF. The full variable domain, its missing parts supplied by reference TRBV5-1 and TRBJ2-7, is KAGVTQTPRYLIKTRGQQVTLSCSPISGHRSVSWYQQTPGQGLQFLFEYFSETQRNKGNFPGRFSGRQFSNSRSEMNVSTLELGDSALYLCASSLSGGLYEQYFGPGTRLTVT.

The V and J genes are TRBV2 and TRBJ1-5, with 8 bases matching TRBD1. The germline CDR1 and CDR2 sequences are SNHLY and FYNNEI. The length of the CDR3 is 14 residues. Unmatched junction bases numbered 5, after V lost 4 bases and J lost 6 bases. In DNA, the CDR3 is TGTGCCAGCAGTGCTACAGGGGGAATTCAGCCCCAGCATTTT. It codes for CASSATGGIQPQHF.

This sequence joins TRBV30 and TRBJ1-2, with D maybe TRBD1 (6 bases). CDR1 and CDR2 from the germline V gene are GTSNPN and SVGIG (reference sequence). The CDR3 is 13 residues long. Deletions cut 0 bases from V and 4 bases from J, with 9 bases between. The CDR3 reads CAWSVQGSYGYTF. Here the CDR3 DNA reads TGTGCCTGGAGTGTACAGGGATCCTATGGCTACACCTTC.

The rearrangement uses TRBV1 and TRBJ2-1; the D segment call TRBD2 is taken from the table without a DNA check. TRBV1 is an annotated pseudogene. CDR3 length: 17 amino acids. This chain's CDR3 is CTSSQDGVAGTGNEQFF. The CDR3, as DNA: TGCACCAGCAGCCAAGACGGGGTAGCGGGAACGGGGAATGAGCAGTTCTTC.

V and J are TRBV2 and TRBJ2-7; possibly TRBD2 for D (6 bases). Germline V gene data show CDR1 as SNHLY and CDR2 as FYNNEI. The CDR3 totals 13 residues. V lost 4 bases and J 0 bases, leaving 7 bases between the germline ends. CDR3 in amino acids: CASSAGSSYEQYF. The CDR3 DNA follows: TGTGCCAGCAGTGCCGGGAGCTCCTACGAGCAGTACTTC.

In this sample, this clone turned up once. V usage is TRBV27 and J usage is TRBJ2-2; 9 bases match TRBD2. Trimming cost V 3 bases and J 5 bases; bases outside gene matches: 4. This CDR3 spans 15 amino acids. Germline V gives CDR1 MNHEY, CDR2 SMNVEV (reference sequence). This CDR3 is CASSFGGRGTGELFF. In DNA form, the CDR3 reads TGTGCCAGCAGTTTTGGCGGGAGGGGTACCGGGGAGCTGTTTTTT.

The chain couples TRBV4-1 to TRBJ2-7, with 9 bases lining up with TRBD2. J lost 6 bases, V lost 4 bases, and 10 bases had no gene match. Looked up from germline, CDR1 is MGHRA and CDR2 is YSYEKL. This CDR3 comprises 15 residues. The CDR3 is CASSRGTAGGLEQYF. Written as DNA, the CDR3 is TGCGCCAGCAGCCGAGGGACTGCGGGAGGGCTCGAGCAGTACTTC.